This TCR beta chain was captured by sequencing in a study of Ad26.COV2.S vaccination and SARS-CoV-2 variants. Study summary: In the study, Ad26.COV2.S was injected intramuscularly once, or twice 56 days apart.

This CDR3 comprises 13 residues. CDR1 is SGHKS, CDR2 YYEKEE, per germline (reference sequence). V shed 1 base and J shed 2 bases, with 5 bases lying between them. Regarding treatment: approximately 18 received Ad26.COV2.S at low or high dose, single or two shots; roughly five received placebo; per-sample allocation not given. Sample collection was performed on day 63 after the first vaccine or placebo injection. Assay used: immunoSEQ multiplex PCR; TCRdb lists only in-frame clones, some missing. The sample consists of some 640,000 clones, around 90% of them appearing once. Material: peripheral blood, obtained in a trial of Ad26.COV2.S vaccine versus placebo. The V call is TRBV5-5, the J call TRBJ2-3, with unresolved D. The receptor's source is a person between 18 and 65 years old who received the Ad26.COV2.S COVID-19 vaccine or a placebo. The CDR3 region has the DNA TGTGCCAGCAGCTTGCAGCCCACAGATACGCAGTATTTT. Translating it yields CASSLQPTDTQYF.